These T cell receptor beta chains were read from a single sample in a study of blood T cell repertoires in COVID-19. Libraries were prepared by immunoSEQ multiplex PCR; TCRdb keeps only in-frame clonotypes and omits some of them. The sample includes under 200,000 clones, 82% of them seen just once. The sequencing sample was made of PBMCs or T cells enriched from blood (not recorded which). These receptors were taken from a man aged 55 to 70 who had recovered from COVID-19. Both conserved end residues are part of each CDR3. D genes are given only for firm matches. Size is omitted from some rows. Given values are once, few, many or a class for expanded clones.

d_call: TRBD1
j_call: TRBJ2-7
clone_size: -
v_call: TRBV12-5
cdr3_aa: CASGLNRGRNEQYF
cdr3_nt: TGTGCTAGTGGTCTTAACAGGGGCAGGAACGAGCAGTACTTC

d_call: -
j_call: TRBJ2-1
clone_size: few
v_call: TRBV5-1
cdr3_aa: CASSSRTGYEQFF
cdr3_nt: TGCGCCAGCAGCTCGCGTACAGGGTATGAGCAGTTCTTC

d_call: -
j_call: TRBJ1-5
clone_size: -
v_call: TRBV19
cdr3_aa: CASSIPSQVNSQPQHF
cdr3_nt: TGTGCCAGTAGTATACCCTCACAGGTCAACAGTCAGCCCCAGCATTTT

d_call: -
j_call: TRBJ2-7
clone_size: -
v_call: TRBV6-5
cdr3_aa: CASKRGLSGYEQYF
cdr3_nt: TGTGCCAGCAAAAGAGGACTCTCTGGCTACGAGCAGTACTTC

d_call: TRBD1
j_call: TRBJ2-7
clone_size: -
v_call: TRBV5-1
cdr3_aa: CASSLVRTGVDEQYF
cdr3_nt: TGCGCCAGCAGCTTGGTTAGGACAGGGGTTGACGAGCAGTACTTC

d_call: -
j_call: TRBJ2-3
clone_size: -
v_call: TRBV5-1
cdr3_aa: CASSSVRADTQYF
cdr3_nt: TGCGCCAGCAGCTCTGTTCGGGCAGATACGCAGTATTTT

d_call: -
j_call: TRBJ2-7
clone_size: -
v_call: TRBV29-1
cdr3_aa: CSVEHFFKGAYEQYF
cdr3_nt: TGCAGCGTTGAACACTTCTTTAAGGGGGCCTACGAGCAGTACTTC

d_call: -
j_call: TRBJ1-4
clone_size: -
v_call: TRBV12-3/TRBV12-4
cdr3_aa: CASSLKFRKLFF
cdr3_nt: TGTGCCAGCAGTTTAAAGTTCAGAAAACTGTTTTTT

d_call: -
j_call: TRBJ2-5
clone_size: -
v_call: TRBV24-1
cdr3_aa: CATSVRGGLYQETQYF
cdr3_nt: TGTGCCACCAGTGTGAGAGGTGGCCTTTACCAAGAGACCCAGTACTTC

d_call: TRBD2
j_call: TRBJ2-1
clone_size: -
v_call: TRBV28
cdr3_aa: CASSRTSVNNEQFF
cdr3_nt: TGTGCCAGCTCAAGGACTAGCGTAAACAATGAGCAGTTCTTC

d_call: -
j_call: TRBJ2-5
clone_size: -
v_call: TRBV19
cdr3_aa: CASSPTGSGRETQYF
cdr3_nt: TGTGCCAGTAGTCCTACCGGCTCAGGGAGGGAGACCCAGTACTTC

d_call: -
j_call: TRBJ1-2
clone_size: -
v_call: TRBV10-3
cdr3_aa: CAISVAKADYYGYTF
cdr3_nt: TGTGCCATCAGCGTCGCCAAGGCGGACTACTATGGCTACACCTTC

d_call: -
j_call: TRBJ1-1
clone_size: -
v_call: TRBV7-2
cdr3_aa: CASSPNPGQNTEAFF
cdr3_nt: TGTGCCAGCAGCCCAAATCCGGGACAAAACACTGAAGCTTTCTTT

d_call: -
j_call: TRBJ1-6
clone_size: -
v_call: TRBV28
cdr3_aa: CASRAPRGSGSPLHF
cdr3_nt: TGTGCCAGCAGGGCCCCCCGGGGATCTGGATCACCCCTCCACTTT

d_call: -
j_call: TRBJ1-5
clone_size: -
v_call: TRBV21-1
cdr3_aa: CASSKGRGRVGNQPQHF
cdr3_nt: TGTGCCAGCAGCAAAGGGCGGGGCAGGGTAGGCAATCAGCCCCAGCATTTT

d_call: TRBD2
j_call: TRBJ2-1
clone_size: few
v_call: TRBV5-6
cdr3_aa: CASSLRLAGVSNYLEQFF
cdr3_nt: TGTGCCAGCAGCTTGCGGCTAGCGGGGGTCAGTAACTATCTTGAGCAGTTCTTC

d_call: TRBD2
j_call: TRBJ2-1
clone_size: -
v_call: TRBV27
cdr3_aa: CASSGLAGHNEQFF
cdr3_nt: TGTGCCAGCAGCGGACTAGCGGGTCACAATGAGCAGTTCTTC

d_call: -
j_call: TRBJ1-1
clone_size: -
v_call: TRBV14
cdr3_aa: CASRRTVNTEAFF
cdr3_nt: TGTGCCAGCAGGAGGACAGTGAACACTGAAGCTTTCTTT

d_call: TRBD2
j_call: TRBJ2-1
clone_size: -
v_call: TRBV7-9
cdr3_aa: CASSVRPGTSGGANEQFF
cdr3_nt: TGTGCCAGCAGCGTCCGCCCCGGGACTAGCGGGGGAGCCAATGAGCAGTTCTTC

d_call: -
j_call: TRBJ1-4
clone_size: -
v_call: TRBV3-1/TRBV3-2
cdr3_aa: CASSQDAREKLFF
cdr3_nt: TGTGCCAGCAGCCAAGACGCCAGGGAAAAACTGTTTTTT

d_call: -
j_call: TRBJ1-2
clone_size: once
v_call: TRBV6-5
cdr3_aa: CASTEDTDYGYTF
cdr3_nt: TGTGCCAGCACCGAGGACACCGACTATGGCTACACCTTC

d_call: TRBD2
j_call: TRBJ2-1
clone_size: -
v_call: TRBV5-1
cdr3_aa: CASSPGLAGGPNEQFF
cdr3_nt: TGCGCCAGCAGCCCGGGACTAGCGGGGGGGCCAAATGAGCAGTTCTTC

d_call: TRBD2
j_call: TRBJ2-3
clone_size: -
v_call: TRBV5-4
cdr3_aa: CASSLAGGRAGDTQYF
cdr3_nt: TGTGCCAGCAGCTTGGCGGGCGGGAGGGCCGGAGATACGCAGTATTTT

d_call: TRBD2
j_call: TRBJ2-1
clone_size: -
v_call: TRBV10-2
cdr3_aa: CASRKSGTSGRGNIGNEQFF
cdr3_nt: TGCGCCAGCAGAAAATCCGGGACTAGCGGGAGGGGGAATATAGGCAATGAGCAGTTCTTC

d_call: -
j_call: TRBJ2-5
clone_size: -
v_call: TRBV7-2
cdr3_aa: CASSLGGAGRETQYF
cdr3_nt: TGTGCCAGCAGCTTAGGAGGGGCGGGAAGGGAGACCCAGTACTTC

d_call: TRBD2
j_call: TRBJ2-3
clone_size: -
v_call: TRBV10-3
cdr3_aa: CAIRSGGGNTDTQYF
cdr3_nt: TGTGCCATCAGGAGCGGGGGGGGGAACACAGATACGCAGTATTTT

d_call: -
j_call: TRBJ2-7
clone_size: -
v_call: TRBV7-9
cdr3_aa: CASQGTYEQYF
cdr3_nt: TGTGCCAGCCAGGGAACCTACGAGCAGTACTTC

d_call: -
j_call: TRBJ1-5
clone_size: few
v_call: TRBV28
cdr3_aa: CASSPLGRGNQPQHF
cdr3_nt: TGTGCCAGCAGCCCTCTAGGCCGGGGCAATCAGCCCCAGCATTTT

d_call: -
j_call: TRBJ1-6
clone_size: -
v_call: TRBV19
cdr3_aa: CASSIRQRSSYNSPLHF
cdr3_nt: TGTGCCAGTAGTATTCGGCAGCGGAGCTCCTATAATTCACCCCTCCACTTT

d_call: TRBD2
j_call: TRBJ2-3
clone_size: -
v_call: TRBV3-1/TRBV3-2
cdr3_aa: CASSSLRGRRADTQYF
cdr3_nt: TGTGCCAGCAGCTCCCTACGCGGGAGGCGAGCAGATACGCAGTATTTT

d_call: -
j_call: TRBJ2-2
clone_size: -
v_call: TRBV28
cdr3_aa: CASSFLEVNTGELFF
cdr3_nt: TGTGCCAGCAGTTTCTTAGAAGTCAACACCGGGGAGCTGTTTTTT

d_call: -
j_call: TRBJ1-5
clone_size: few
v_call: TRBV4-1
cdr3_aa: CASSPTDYSNQPQHF
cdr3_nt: TGCGCCAGCAGCCCGACAGATTATAGCAATCAGCCCCAGCATTTT

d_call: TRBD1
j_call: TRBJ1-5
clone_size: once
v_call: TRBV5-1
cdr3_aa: CASSLGQGGSQPQHF
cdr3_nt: TGCGCCAGCAGCTTGGGACAGGGAGGAAGTCAGCCCCAGCATTTT

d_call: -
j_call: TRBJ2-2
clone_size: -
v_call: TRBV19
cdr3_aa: CASSIGPRGAGTGELFF
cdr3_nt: TGTGCCAGTAGTATAGGACCTCGGGGGGCAGGGACCGGGGAGCTGTTTTTT

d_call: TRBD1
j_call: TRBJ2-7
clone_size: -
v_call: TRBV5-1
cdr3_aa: CASSLAGLRGSYEQYF
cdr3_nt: TGCGCCAGCAGCTTGGCGGGCCTCAGGGGGTCCTACGAGCAGTACTTC

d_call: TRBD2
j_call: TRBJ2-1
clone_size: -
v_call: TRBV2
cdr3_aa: CASSQLAGGGNEQFF
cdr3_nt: TGTGCCAGCAGTCAGCTAGCGGGGGGTGGCAATGAGCAGTTCTTC

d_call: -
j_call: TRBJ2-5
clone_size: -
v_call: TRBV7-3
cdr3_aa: CASSLGAGFKTQYF
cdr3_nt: TGTGCCAGCAGCTTAGGTGCCGGGTTTAAGACCCAGTACTTC

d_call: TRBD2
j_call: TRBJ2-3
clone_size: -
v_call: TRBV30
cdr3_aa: CAWSVLGGGRDTQYF
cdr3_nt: TGTGCCTGGAGTGTACTAGGCGGGGGAAGAGATACGCAGTATTTT

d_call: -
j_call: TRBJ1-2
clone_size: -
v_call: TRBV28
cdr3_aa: CASSLLVRETGAYGYTF
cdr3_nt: TGTGCCAGCAGTTTGTTGGTCAGGGAGACGGGAGCGTATGGCTACACCTTC

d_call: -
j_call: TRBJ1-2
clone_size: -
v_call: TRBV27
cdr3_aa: CASSLSTGYYGYTF
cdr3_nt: TGTGCCAGCAGTTTGTCTACAGGGTACTATGGCTACACCTTC

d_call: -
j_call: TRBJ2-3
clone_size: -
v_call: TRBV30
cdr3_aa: CAWGRRAASTDTQYF
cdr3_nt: TGTGCCTGGGGACGCCGAGCGGCTAGCACAGATACGCAGTATTTT

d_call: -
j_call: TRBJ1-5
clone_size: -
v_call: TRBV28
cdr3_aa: CASSLSGHQPQHF
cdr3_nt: TGTGCCAGCAGTTTATCAGGGCATCAGCCCCAGCATTTT